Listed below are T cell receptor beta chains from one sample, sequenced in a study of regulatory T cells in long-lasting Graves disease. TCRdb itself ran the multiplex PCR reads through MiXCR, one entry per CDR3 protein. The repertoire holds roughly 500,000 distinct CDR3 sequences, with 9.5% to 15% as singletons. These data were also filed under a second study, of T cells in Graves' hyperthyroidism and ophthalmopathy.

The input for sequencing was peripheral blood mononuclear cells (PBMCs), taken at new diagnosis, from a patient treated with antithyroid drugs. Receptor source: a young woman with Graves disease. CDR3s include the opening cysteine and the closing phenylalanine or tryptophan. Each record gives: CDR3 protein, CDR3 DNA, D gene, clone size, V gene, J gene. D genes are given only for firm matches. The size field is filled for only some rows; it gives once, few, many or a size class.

CDR3: CASSPWVEEGNTIYF
DNA: TGTGCCAGCAGCCCCTGGGTGGAAGAGGGAAACACCATATATTTT
D: -
size: few
V: TRBV7-9
J: TRBJ1-3

CDR3: CASSVAGRGTETQYF
DNA: TGTGCCAGCAGCGTAGCTGGGCGGGGGACGGAGACCCAGTACTTC
D: TRBD2
size: many
V: TRBV9
J: TRBJ2-5

CDR3: CATSGGMGQGFGGELFF
DNA: TGTGCCACCAGTGGTGGAATGGGACAGGGCTTCGGCGGGGAGCTGTTTTTT
D: TRBD1
size: -
V: TRBV24-1
J: TRBJ2-2

CDR3: CATSRDLGGVRETQYF
DNA: TGTGCCACCAGCAGAGATCTAGGGGGAGTTCGGGAGACCCAGTACTTC
D: -
size: many
V: TRBV15
J: TRBJ2-5

CDR3: CASSPLYGYTF
DNA: TGTGCCAGCAGTCCTCTCTATGGCTACACCTTC
D: -
size: many
V: TRBV2
J: TRBJ1-2

CDR3: CASRIGQMGYEQYF
DNA: TGCGCCAGCCGCATAGGGCAGATGGGCTACGAGCAGTACTTC
D: -
size: -
V: TRBV5-1
J: TRBJ2-7

CDR3: CASSLRPQGEQPQHF
DNA: TGTGCCAGCAGTTTAAGGCCACAGGGCGAGCAGCCCCAGCATTTT
D: -
size: few
V: TRBV12-3/TRBV12-4
J: TRBJ1-5

CDR3: CASSALNSNQPQHF
DNA: TGTGCCAGCAGTGCACTGAATAGCAATCAGCCCCAGCATTTT
D: -
size: many
V: TRBV2
J: TRBJ1-5

CDR3: CATSRISGETQYF
DNA: TGTGCCACCAGCAGAATATCAGGGGAGACCCAGTACTTC
D: -
size: -
V: TRBV15
J: TRBJ2-5

CDR3: CSASGDTPNEQFF
DNA: TGCAGTGCTAGCGGGGACACCCCCAATGAGCAGTTCTTC
D: -
size: few
V: TRBV20-1
J: TRBJ2-1

CDR3: CAISESPAQGSGYTF
DNA: TGTGCCATCAGTGAGTCGCCCGCTCAGGGTAGTGGCTACACCTTC
D: -
size: many
V: TRBV10-3
J: TRBJ1-2

CDR3: CSANEWSNTEAFF
DNA: TGCAGTGCTAATGAATGGTCGAACACTGAAGCTTTCTTT
D: -
size: many
V: TRBV20-1
J: TRBJ1-1

CDR3: CAWTPGGALGEQYF
DNA: TGTGCCTGGACCCCAGGGGGCGCCTTGGGGGAGCAGTACTTC
D: TRBD1
size: -
V: TRBV30
J: TRBJ2-7

CDR3: CASSLGGLAAPGTQYF
DNA: TGTGCCAGCAGCTTAGGAGGACTAGCGGCCCCGGGGACCCAGTACTTC
D: TRBD2
size: -
V: TRBV13
J: TRBJ2-5

CDR3: CASSHLLRGAHYGYTF
DNA: TGCGCCAGCAGCCACCTCTTGCGGGGGGCACACTATGGCTACACCTTC
D: -
size: few
V: TRBV4-1
J: TRBJ1-2